The 2 T cell receptor beta chains presented below share a single source sample, sequenced in a study of cytomegalovirus exposure and HLA in healthy donors. In the PCR, 60 Vbeta and 13 Jbeta primers were used. Data came from immunoSEQ multiplex PCR; TCRdb stores just in-frame clones and leaves some out. The sample lists approximately 210,000 clones, about three quarters occurring once. The sequenced sample was PBMCs. Receptors were obtained from a woman in her forties in good health and CMV-seronegative.

This chain connects TRBV2 to TRBJ1-5; D remains ambiguous. CDR1 is SNHLY and CDR2 is FYNNEI in the germline V gene. CDR3 length equals 14 residues. Trimming took 4 bases from V and 0 from J, leaving 7 bases between them. DNA of the CDR3: TGTGCCAGCAGTGGGCAGTATAGCAATCAGCCCCAGCATTTT. Translation: CASSGQYSNQPQHF.

This clone was counted only a few times. The chain is built from TRBV2 and TRBJ1-5, with D perhaps matching TRBD1 (6 bases). Trimming left V 4 bases short and J 5 bases short, with 15 bases between. This CDR3 has 15 amino acids. Germline V CDR1 and CDR2: SNHLY, FYNNEI. For the CDR3, the DNA is TGTGCCAGCAGTGTGGGCAGGGGCGCCGATCAGCCCCAGCATTTT. It yields the protein CASSVGRGADQPQHF.